This T cell receptor (beta chain) is drawn from a study of identical twins. The CDR3 spans 16 residues. CDR1 and CDR2 from the germline V gene are MDHEN and SYDVKM. The ends lost 2 bases at V and 1 base at J; junction bases unmatched: 5. Each CDR3 protein is one row after TCRdb ran MiXCR on the 5' RACE reads. The sample consists of some 320,000 distinct CDR3 sequences, around an eighth of them appearing once. These data also formed part of another study, on yellow fever vaccine responses in identical twins.

This TCR was sampled from a woman between 18 and 29 years old in good health. The rearrangement links TRBV28 to TRBJ2-3; 8 nucleotides line up with TRBD1. Sequenced: CD8+ T cells sorted from blood. CDR3 protein: CASSLQGAAGTDTQYF. For the CDR3, the DNA is TGTGCCAGCAGTTTACAGGGGGCCGCGGGCACAGATACGCAGTATTTT. The variable domain in full, completed from reference TRBV28 and TRBJ2-3, reads DVKVTQSSRYLVKRTGEKVFLECVQDMDHENMFWYRQDPGLGLRLIYFSYDVKMKEKGDIPEGYSVSREKKERFSLILESASTNQTSMYLCASSLQGAAGTDTQYFGPGTRLTVL.